The subject of this entry is one T cell receptor beta chain. This sample is part of a study of blood T cell repertoires in COVID-19. Study background: Spain, Italy and the United States supplied samples that represented acute and convalescent COVID-19. From T cells, B-cell-depleted T cells, or PBMCs came the material, which was cDNA or gDNA.

In the authors' workflow: How many nucleated cells were present was estimated from reference gene primer amplification. Data came from immunoSEQ multiplex PCR; TCRdb stores just in-frame clones and leaves some out. V and J calls and clone size are given by that table; D and trimming were obtained from the DNA. The sample has about 210,000 clones; around 92% are singletons. V lost 2 bases to trimming and J lost 5 bases; unmatched junction nucleotides: 9. Germline V gene lookup returns CDR1 MNHNS and CDR2 SASEGT. The CDR3 sequence is 16 residues long. This TCR came from a man aged 25 to 40 with acute or convalescent COVID-19. The chain employs TRBV6-1 and TRBJ2-7; TRBD2 agrees at 10 bases. Specimen: peripheral blood. The CDR3 nucleotides are TGTGCCAGCAGTGAAAGATTAAGCGGGGGGGCTGACGAGCAGTACTTC. Protein: CASSERLSGGADEQYF.